These T cell receptor beta chains were read from a single sample in a study of T-cell reconstitution after alpha-beta-depleted transplantation in children. Using its own MiXCR run on the PCR reads, TCRdb lists one record per CDR3 protein. The sample lists a few hundred thousand distinct CDR3 sequences, roughly 27% occurring once. The specimen comprised PBMCs, sampled before TCRalphabeta/CD19-depleted stem cell transplant. All receptors derive from a boy younger than two with Wiskott-Aldrich syndrome, due to receive a stem cell transplant. Both conserved end residues are part of each CDR3.

V	J	CDR3
TRBV5-6	TRBJ2-7	CASSFYRGRYEQYF
TRBV3-1	TRBJ1-2	CASSQAGQGSSGYTF
TRBV7-6	TRBJ2-7	CASSPQLAGALYEQYF
TRBV12-3/TRBV12-4	TRBJ1-1	CASSFVQGRTEAFF
TRBV6-1	TRBJ2-7	CASSPPGAYEQYF
TRBV7-8	TRBJ2-1	CASSLALGTSGMIREQFF
TRBV12-3/TRBV12-4	TRBJ2-1	CASSFVAGASSYNEQFF
TRBV7-2	TRBJ2-3	CASSFPGLAVSDTQYF
TRBV20-1	TRBJ2-7	CSAREGGFPLGLYF
TRBV7-2	TRBJ2-7	CASSLRPGYEQYF
TRBV10-2	TRBJ2-5	CASRLGDSLAETQYF
TRBV4-1	TRBJ2-7	CASSRFAGSAYEQYF
TRBV2	TRBJ1-1	CASRVGGVNTEAFF
TRBV29-1	TRBJ1-1	CSVGPLGTANTEAFF
TRBV4-1	TRBJ2-1	CASSPGLAGSSYNEQFF
TRBV6-1	TRBJ2-7	CASSPTGVPSYEQYF
TRBV5-1	TRBJ1-5	CASSLGQGGINQPQHF
TRBV7-2	TRBJ1-4	CASSLGARKLFF
TRBV28	TRBJ2-7	CASSGPNVGYEQYF
TRBV7-3	TRBJ1-1	CASKRQENLAEAFF
TRBV4-2	TRBJ2-1	CASSQAGTAQQFF
TRBV28	TRBJ2-1	CASSLMTPTEQFF
TRBV10-3	TRBJ2-1	CAIRAGKGDNEQFF
TRBV3-1	TRBJ1-1	CASERGAEAFF